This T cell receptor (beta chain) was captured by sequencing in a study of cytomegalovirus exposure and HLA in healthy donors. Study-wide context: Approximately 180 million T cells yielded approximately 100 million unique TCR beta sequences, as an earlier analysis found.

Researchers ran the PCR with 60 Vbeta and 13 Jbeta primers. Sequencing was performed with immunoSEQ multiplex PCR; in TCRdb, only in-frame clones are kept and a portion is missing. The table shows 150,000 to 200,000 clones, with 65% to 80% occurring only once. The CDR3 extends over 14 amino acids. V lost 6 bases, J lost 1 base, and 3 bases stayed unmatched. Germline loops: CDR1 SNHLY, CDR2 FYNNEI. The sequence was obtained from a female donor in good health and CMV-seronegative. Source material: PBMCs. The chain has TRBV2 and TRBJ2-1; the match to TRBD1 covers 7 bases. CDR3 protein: CASRGDRSYNEQFF. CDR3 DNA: TGTGCCAGCAGGGGGGACAGATCCTACAATGAGCAGTTCTTC.